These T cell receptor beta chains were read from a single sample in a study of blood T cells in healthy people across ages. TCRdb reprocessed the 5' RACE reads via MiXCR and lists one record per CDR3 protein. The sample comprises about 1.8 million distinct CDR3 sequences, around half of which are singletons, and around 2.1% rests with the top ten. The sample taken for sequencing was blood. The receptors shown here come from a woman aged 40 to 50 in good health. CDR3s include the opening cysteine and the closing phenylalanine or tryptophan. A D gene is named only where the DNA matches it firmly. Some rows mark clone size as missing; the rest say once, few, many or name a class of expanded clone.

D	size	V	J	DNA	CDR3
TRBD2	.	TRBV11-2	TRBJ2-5	TGTGCCAGCAGCTGGACTAGCGGGGGCGGGGAGACCCAGTACTTC	CASSWTSGGGETQYF
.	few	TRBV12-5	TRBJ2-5	TGTGCTAGTGGTTTGGCGGGGGCTCGTCAAGAGACCCAGTACTTC	CASGLAGARQETQYF
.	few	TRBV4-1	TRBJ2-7	TGCGCCAGCAGCCAAGATCACGGGGGGCTCCCATCATTACATCTCTACGAGCAGTACTTC	CASSQDHGGLPSLHLYEQYF
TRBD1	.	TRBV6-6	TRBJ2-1	TGTGCCAGCAGTTACTTTAATTCAGGGGGCAACTACAATGAGCAGTTCTTC	CASSYFNSGGNYNEQFF
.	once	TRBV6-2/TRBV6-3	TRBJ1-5	TGTGCCATCAGTTACGGCCCATTTATGCCCCAGCATTTT	CAISYGPFMPQHF
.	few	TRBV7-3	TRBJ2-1	TGTGCCAGCAGCTCGGGACAAACAGGGACCGAGCAGTTCTTC	CASSSGQTGTEQFF
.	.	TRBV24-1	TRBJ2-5	TGTGCCACCAGCCCAAGGGGCCTAGAAGAGACCCAGTACTTC	CATSPRGLEETQYF
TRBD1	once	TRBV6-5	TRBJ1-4	TGTGCCAGCAGCGGGACAGTTGCTGAAAAACTGTTTTTT	CASSGTVAEKLFF
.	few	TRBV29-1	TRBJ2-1	TGCAGCGTTGACTCAAGGAGGGGCAATGAGCAGTTCTTC	CSVDSRRGNEQFF
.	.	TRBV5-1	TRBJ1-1	TGCGCCAGCAGCTTGGTGCTGGGACCGGGGGACACTGAAGCTTTCTTT	CASSLVLGPGDTEAFF
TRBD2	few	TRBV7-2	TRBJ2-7	TGTGCCAGCAGCTTAGGGATAGCGGGGCCGGGGGAGCAGTACTTC	CASSLGIAGPGEQYF
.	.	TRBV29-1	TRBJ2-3	TGCAGCGCTCCAATGGGCACAGATACGCAGTATTTT	CSAPMGTDTQYF
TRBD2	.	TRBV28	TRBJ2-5	TGTGCCAGCAGTTTCGGGACTAGCCCCAAGTACTTC	CASSFGTSPKYF
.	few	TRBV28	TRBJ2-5	TGTGCCAGCTGGGGGGTCACGAATGGGGAGACCCAGTACTTC	CASWGVTNGETQYF